This T cell receptor beta chain derives from a study of blood T cell repertoires in COVID-19. Two negative PCRs, clearance, or symptom resolution characterized the recovered Cohort 3 donors. In the original workflow: Scientists estimated how many nucleated cells there were by amplifying reference gene primers. Clones were sequenced by immunoSEQ multiplex PCR, and TCRdb holds only the in-frame ones, with some missing. That table gives V, J and clone size, and the DNA gave D and trimming. The table includes approximately 170,000 clones, 80% detected once. The length of the CDR3 is 14 residues. V was clipped by 4 bases and J by 2 bases; unmatched bases: 3. Germline CDR1 MNHEY, CDR2 SVGEGT.

Sequencing used PBMCs or T cells enriched from blood (not recorded which). The receptor comes from a man aged 40-49 years who had recovered from COVID-19. This chain joins TRBV6-2 or TRBV6-3 and TRBJ1-2, with TRBD1 matching 8 bases. The CDR3 DNA reads TGTGCCAGCAGTTCGTGGACAGGGAACTATGGCTACACCTTC. Its translation is CASSSWTGNYGYTF.